A single sample gave rise to the 17 T cell receptor beta chains below, sequenced in a study of identical twins (dated by TCRdb to about 2016). The library was produced with 5' RACE. The run used an Illumina HiSeq 2000. TCRdb took the public reads, trimmed them with fastp at Q25, ran MiXCR for clone calling and kept in-frame beta chains. Under each unique CDR3 protein, matching rows form one entry showing the most common genes and DNA. Recorded for this sample are 1.5 million or so distinct CDR3 sequences; under 35% of them occurred a single time. The ten largest account for more than 0.25% of the sample. The sample consisted of cord blood. These receptors were taken from a newborn girl in good health.

This clonotype was seen a handful of times. The chain is built from TRBV6-6 and TRBJ2-1, with 7 bases fitting TRBD1. V was pared by 6 bases and J by 6 bases, with 14 bases of the junction left unmatched. The CDR3 is made up of 16 amino acids. Looked up from germline, CDR1 is MNHNY and CDR2 is SVGAGI (reference sequence). CDR3 DNA sequence: TGTGCCAGCAGCTCCTCGACAGGGTTGGTTGCCAATGAGCAGTTCTTC. As protein: CASSSSTGLVANEQFF.

This chain joins TRBV7-9 and TRBJ1-1, with D perhaps matching TRBD1 (5 bases). CDR1 and CDR2 (germline): SEHNR, FQNEAQ (reference sequence). This CDR3 contains 19 residues. The germline V and J ends were trimmed by 0 bases and 0 bases, with 20 bases remaining between them. The CDR3 sequence is CASSLASREGLFMNTEAFF. The DNA for the CDR3 is TGTGCCAGCAGCTTAGCGTCCAGGGAAGGCTTATTCATGAACACTGAAGCTTTCTTT.

The rearrangement links TRBV6-2 or TRBV6-3 to TRBJ2-3; D is unclear. Germline CDR1 reads MNHEY; CDR2 reads SVGEGT. V gave up 5 bases and J gave up 4 bases, with 7 bases separating them. CDR3 size: 12 residues. In DNA, the CDR3 is TGTGCCAGCAGTCGTTCGTCAGATACGCAGTATTTT. This gives the protein CASSRSSDTQYF.

The CDR3 bases are TGTGCCATCAGTGAGTCCGGCGGTCAGAACACCGGGGAGCTGTTTTTT. It encodes CAISESGGQNTGELFF. This sequence joins TRBV10-3 and TRBJ2-2, with D unresolved. CDR1 and CDR2 from the germline V gene are ENHRY and SYGVKD. This CDR3 comprises 16 residues. The V end was cut by 0 bases, the J end by 1 base, with 9 bases between.

This clonotype has a handful of counts. The chain employs TRBV5-1 and TRBJ2-4; 11 nucleotides match TRBD2. The CDR3 consists of 18 residues. Losses at the gene ends were 3 bases for V and 0 bases for J; bases not matched to a gene: 8. Germline V gene data show CDR1 as SGHRS and CDR2 as YFSETQ. The CDR3 sequence is CASSSTSGERLAKNIQYF. CDR3 DNA: TGCGCCAGCAGCTCGACTAGCGGGGAACGTCTAGCCAAAAACATTCAGTACTTC.

The rearrangement links TRBV5-1 to TRBJ1-6; D gene ambiguous. Between the trimmed V and J ends, which lost 0 bases and 8 bases, there was a span of 9 bases. CDR1 is SGHRS and CDR2 is YFSETQ in the germline V gene. This CDR3 has 14 residues. The CDR3 DNA is TGCGCCAGCAGCTTGGCTGTTACGGATTCACCCCTCCACTTT. It codes for CASSLAVTDSPLHF.

This chain's CDR3 is CASSAGTSGETQYF. As DNA, the CDR3 is TGTGCCAGCAGTGCCGGGACTAGCGGGGAGACCCAGTACTTC. V gene TRBV7-2 combines with J gene TRBJ2-5; 12 bases are shared with TRBD2. This CDR3 contains 14 residues. CDR1 and CDR2 (germline): SGHTA, FQGNSA. V lost 6 bases to trimming and J lost 5 bases; unmatched junction nucleotides: 4. Drawing the rest from reference TRBV7-2 and TRBJ2-5, the complete variable domain is GAGVSQSPSNKVTEKGKDVELRCDPISGHTALYWYRQSLGQGLEFLIYFQGNSAPDKSGLPSDRFSAERTGGSVSTLTIQRTQQEDSAVYLCASSAGTSGETQYFGPGTRLLVL.

The V and J genes are TRBV2 and TRBJ2-1; 7 bases align to TRBD1. This CDR3 spans 17 amino acids. The ends lost 1 base at V and 1 base at J; junction bases unmatched: 7. Per germline, CDR1 SNHLY and CDR2 FYNNEI. Written as DNA, the CDR3 is TGTGCCAGCAGTGAAGGGGCGAGGGGGCAATCCTACAATGAGCAGTTCTTC. Encoded protein: CASSEGARGQSYNEQFF.

The chain uses TRBV12-3 or TRBV12-4 and TRBJ1-4; no definite D call. This CDR3 region has 11 residues. The germline V and J ends were trimmed by 5 bases and 14 bases, with 12 bases remaining between them. Here the CDR3 DNA reads TGTGCCAGCAGTCGGGGATCTGAGCTGTTTTTT. It translates to CASSRGSELFF.

V gene TRBV28 combines with J gene TRBJ2-7; weak D call: TRBD2 (6 bases). The germline V gene has CDR1 MDHEN and CDR2 SYDVKM. The CDR3 totals 14 residues. Trimming pared 3 bases from V and 3 bases from J, leaving 12 bases between. The CDR3 loop is CASSLASADYEQYF. CDR3 in DNA: TGTGCCAGCAGTTTGGCTAGCGCTGACTACGAGCAGTACTTC.

This clonotype was counted at least ten times. The V call is TRBV9, the J call TRBJ2-5; 8 nucleotides match TRBD1. The CDR3 contains 14 residues. Per germline, CDR1 SGDLS and CDR2 YYNGEE. The V segment lost 4 bases and the J segment 4 bases; nucleotides outside the gene matches: 6. CDR3 in DNA: TGTGCCAGCAGCCCAGACAGGGGCGGAGAGACCCAGTACTTC. Translation: CASSPDRGGETQYF.

J is TRBJ1-4 and V is TRBV2; 9 bases fit TRBD1. Germline assignment: CDR1 SNHLY and CDR2 FYNNEI. V lost 8 bases and J lost 0; bases outside the gene matches: 7. The CDR3 loop spans 16 amino acids. CDR3 sequence (DNA): TGTGCCAGCGACAGGGGGGTACGGGCAACTAATGAAAAACTGTTTTTT. Amino acids: CASDRGVRATNEKLFF.

This clonotype appeared a few times. The chain has TRBV27 and TRBJ1-1, with D unclear. V was shortened by 4 bases and J by 1 base, with 10 bases between the two germline ends. There are 14 residues in the CDR3. Germline V gene lookup returns CDR1 MNHEY and CDR2 SMNVEV (reference sequence). CDR3 region: CASSSRLKNTEAFF. In nucleotides, the CDR3 is TGTGCCAGCAGTTCCCGACTGAAGAACACTGAAGCTTTCTTT.

CDR3 in amino acids: CASTLPTSGRHEQYF. The CDR3 region has the DNA TGTGCCAGCACCCTACCGACTAGCGGGAGACACGAGCAGTACTTC. This chain joins TRBV6-2 or TRBV6-3 and TRBJ2-4; 12 nucleotides match TRBD2. The better agreement between TRBJ2-7 and the DNA end casts doubt on the J call. Germline CDR1 MNHEY, CDR2 SVGEGT. CDR3 length: 15 amino acids.

This clonotype occurred many times. V is TRBV12-3 or TRBV12-4 and J is TRBJ2-1, with D perhaps TRBD1 (6 bases). The CDR3 has 14 residues. V lost 5 bases and J lost 4, with 12 bases in between. This CDR3 is CASSRRQEYNEQFF. The CDR3 DNA sequence: TGTGCCAGCAGTCGTAGACAGGAATACAATGAGCAGTTCTTC.

This chain joins TRBV5-1 and TRBJ2-1, with TRBD2 matching over 10 bases. CDR1 is SGHRS and CDR2 is YFSETQ in the germline V gene. With 6 bases clipped from V and 8 bases from J, the junction kept 5 bases outside the gene matches. The CDR3 loop spans 13 amino acids. The CDR3 nucleotides are TGCGCCAGCACTCTAGCGGGGGTCGATGAGCAGTTCTTC. Translating it yields CASTLAGVDEQFF.

In the case of this clonotype: The junction does not match germline at one end; this may be a read error. This chain connects TRBV12-3 or TRBV12-4 to TRBJ2-1; no reliable D call. The CDR3 length is 12 residues. CDR3 loop: CVSSLGNNEQFF. The CDR3, as DNA: TGTGTCAGCAGTTTGGGGAACAATGAGCAGTTCTTC.